This TCR beta chain was identified during a study of post-analysis software for immune sequencing data. Sequencing libraries made from TCR beta cDNA carried unique molecular identifiers. TCRdb recomputed calls from the PCR reads with MiXCR, one row per CDR3 protein. The data show over 700,000 distinct CDR3 sequences, 25% to 30% seen once. Broader study findings: By F measure, strong co-clustering occurred among samples prepared in the same batch. TRBV segments more frequent in patients than in controls numbered a few and included TRBV5-6, TRBV5-1 and TRBV20-1. Normalized Chao1 diversity was significantly reduced in patients versus controls.

Germline V gene sequence: CDR1 SGHRS, CDR2 YFSETQ. This CDR3 has 13 residues. V shed 0 bases and J shed 3 bases, with 7 bases lying between them. Many counts were recorded for this clonotype. Its antigen is unknown. The clonotype was recovered from a girl between 5 and 17 years old with multiple sclerosis. Material for sequencing was blood. The chain carries TRBV5-1 and TRBJ2-7; no reliable D call. This CDR3 is CASSLGPGYEQYF. The CDR3, as DNA: TGCGCCAGCAGCTTGGGGCCGGGCTACGAGCAGTACTTC.